The 31 T cell receptor beta chains below come from one sample, sequenced in a study of PD-1 blockade in classical Hodgkin lymphoma. Noted time point: cycle 4 day 1 (C4D1), after 5 to 7 weeks of nivolumab. No patient escaped relapse after autologous stem cell transplantation, and brentuximab vedotin exposure varied. TCRdb's copy holds only in-frame clones and misses some; the assay was immunoSEQ multiplex PCR. The table records about 32,000 clones, about four fifths of them present only once. Here the sequenced sample was peripheral blood mononuclear cells (PBMCs), taken before the fourth cycle of nivolumab. The receptors were sampled from a human donor with classical Hodgkin lymphoma.

This chain links TRBV7-9 with TRBJ2-1, with 8 bases lining up with TRBD2. The germline V gene has CDR1 SEHNR and CDR2 FQNEAQ (reference sequence). This CDR3 comprises 15 residues. J lost 10 bases, V lost 4 bases, and 12 bases had no gene match. CDR3 amino acids: CASSSVLAAYWEQFF. CDR3 DNA: TGTGCCAGCAGCTCGGTACTAGCGGCTTATTGGGAGCAGTTCTTC.

The CDR3 nucleotides read TGTGCCAGCACCCCCAATAGGGGGGAGAGGGTTTATGGCTACACCTTC. Translating gives CASTPNRGERVYGYTF. V usage is TRBV2 and J usage is TRBJ1-2; D perhaps matches TRBD1 (6 bases). CDR3 length: 16 residues. V gave up 7 bases and J gave up 5 bases, with 23 bases separating them. Germline-derived CDR1 and CDR2 are SNHLY and FYNNEI.

V gene TRBV9 combines with J gene TRBJ2-1; TRBD1 agrees at 8 bases. Unmatched junction bases numbered 13, after V lost 4 bases and J lost 10 bases. CDR3 length equals 15 residues. Germline lookup yields CDR1 SGDLS and CDR2 YYNGEE. In DNA form, the CDR3 reads TGTGCCAGCAGCAAATATTACGACAGGGGCTTAGAGCAGTTCTTC. It yields the protein CASSKYYDRGLEQFF.

This clone was seen just once. The rearrangement joins TRBV6-1 to TRBJ2-7; TRBD2 agrees at 9 bases. The CDR3 sequence is 15 residues long. Germline V gives CDR1 MNHNS, CDR2 SASEGT. V was clipped by 0 bases and J by 3 bases; unmatched bases: 3. This CDR3 reads CASSEAVAGVYEQYF. The DNA of the CDR3 is TGTGCCAGCAGTGAAGCAGTAGCGGGAGTCTACGAGCAGTACTTC.

The chain joins TRBV2 to TRBJ2-7; weak D call: TRBD1 (6 bases). Germline V CDR1 and CDR2: SNHLY, FYNNEI. Trimming cost V 7 bases and J 1 base, with 14 bases left between them. This CDR3 has 14 amino acids. CDR3 protein: CASIQGQSSYEQYF. CDR3 nucleotide sequence: TGTGCCAGCATACAGGGTCAATCTTCCTACGAGCAGTACTTC.

As DNA, the CDR3 is TGTGCCAGCAGCTGGGGACTAGCGCAAGAGTACTTC. It is translated as CASSWGLAQEYF. J is TRBJ2-5 and V is TRBV7-8, with 10 bases that match TRBD2. Germline-derived CDR1 and CDR2 are SGHVS and FQNEAQ. The trim removed 4 bases at V and 12 bases at J, leaving 5 bases unmatched. CDR3 size: 12 residues. Together with reference TRBV7-8 and TRBJ2-5, the CDR3 gives the full variable domain: GAGVSQSPRYKVAKRGQDVALRCDPISGHVSLFWYQQALGQGPEFLTYFQNEAQLDKSGLPSDRFFAERPEGSVSTLKIQRTQQEDSAVYLCASSWGLAQEYFGPGTRLLVL.

The chain carries TRBV28 and TRBJ1-5; 8 bases fit TRBD1. CDR1 and CDR2 from the germline V gene are MDHEN and SYDVKM. The CDR3 spans 17 residues. V was pared by 1 base and J by 11 bases, with 16 bases of the junction left unmatched. This CDR3 is CASSLLAGSGGGGAQHF. CDR3 coding DNA: TGTGCCAGCAGTTTATTGGCCGGTTCAGGGGGCGGAGGGGCCCAGCATTTT.

This clone appeared once. J is TRBJ2-5 and V is TRBV5-5, with TRBD2 as a possible D gene (5 bases). The CDR3 length is 15 residues. V dropped 3 bases and J dropped 5 bases, with 17 bases sitting between them. Per germline, CDR1 SGHKS and CDR2 YYEKEE (reference sequence). CDR3 bases: TGTGCCAGCAGCTCACAAATGAGGGCAATGGAGACCCAGTACTTC. It translates to CASSSQMRAMETQYF.

CDR3 sequence reads: CASSKALHNTGIKAYEQYV. CDR3 DNA sequence: TGTGCCAGCAGCAAAGCGCTCCATAACACAGGGATAAAGGCCTACGAGCAGTACGTC. V usage is TRBV21-1 and J usage is TRBJ2-7; the table names TRBD1, a call not compared with the DNA. TRBV21-1 has pseudogene status. The CDR3 has 19 residues.

This chain's CDR3 is CASSVGQTRGTEAFF. The CDR3 DNA follows: TGTGCCAGCAGCGTAGGGCAGACGAGGGGGACTGAAGCTTTCTTT. This chain joins TRBV9 and TRBJ1-1, with D perhaps TRBD1 (6 bases). The CDR3 sequence is 15 residues long. The V gene lost 0 bases and the J gene lost 5 bases, with 14 bases spanning the gap. In germline, CDR1 is SGDLS, CDR2 YYNGEE.

The chain links TRBV30 to TRBJ1-2; D perhaps matches TRBD1 (5 bases). The CDR3 loop spans 13 amino acids. The germline V and J ends were trimmed by 8 bases and 0 bases, with 13 bases remaining between them. Per germline, CDR1 GTSNPN and CDR2 SVGIG (reference sequence). This chain's CDR3 is CAGGWGANYGYTF. DNA of the CDR3: TGTGCCGGTGGGTGGGGCGCTAACTATGGCTACACCTTC.

The V gene is TRBV28, the J gene TRBJ1-6, with unresolved D. There are 14 residues in the CDR3. V shed 7 bases and J shed 0 bases, with 7 bases lying between them. Germline loops: CDR1 MDHEN, CDR2 SYDVKM. The CDR3 loop reads CASTESSYNSPLHF. CDR3 coding DNA: TGTGCCAGCACAGAAAGCTCCTATAATTCACCCCTCCACTTT.

This clone was seen a few times. The chain couples TRBV7-8 to TRBJ2-3; D may be TRBD2 (5 bases). Between the trimmed V and J ends, which lost 4 bases and 5 bases, there was a span of 13 bases. The CDR3 spans 14 residues. The germline gives CDR1 SGHVS, CDR2 FQNEAQ. The CDR3 coding sequence is TGTGCCAGCAGCTCAACTAGTGCACGAGATACGCAGTATTTT. It translates to CASSSTSARDTQYF.

As concerns this clone: A read error may account for a junction end that differs from germline. The chain has TRBV6-5 and TRBJ2-2; tentative D call: TRBD2 (6 bases). The CDR3 has 14 residues. From germline, CDR1 is MNHEY and CDR2 SVGAGI. Written as DNA, the CDR3 is TGTGCCAGCAAGGGGCTAGCGAAGACCGGGGAGCTGTTTTTT. Amino acid sequence: CASKGLAKTGELFF.

The J gene is TRBJ2-5, the V gene TRBV11-2; D remains unclear. V was trimmed by 1 base and J by 0 bases, leaving 3 bases between them. From germline, CDR1 is SGHAT and CDR2 FQNNGV. The CDR3 length is 13 residues. The DNA of the CDR3 is TGTGCCAGCAGCTTAGGGTACCAAGAGACCCAGTACTTC. Its translation is CASSLGYQETQYF.

The gene calls are TRBV19 and TRBJ2-2; D is uncertain. The CDR3 length is 13 residues. Germline CDR1 reads LNHDA; CDR2 reads SQIVND (reference sequence). Trimming took 5 bases from V and 4 from J, leaving 8 bases between them. This CDR3 reads CASSLTRTGELFF. In DNA, the CDR3 is TGTGCCAGTAGTTTAACACGCACCGGGGAGCTGTTTTTT.

CDR3 region: CASSENPNTEAFF. CDR3 bases: TGTGCCAGCAGTGAAAACCCGAACACTGAAGCTTTCTTT. The rearrangement uses TRBV6-1 and TRBJ1-1; D uncertain. The length of the CDR3 is 13 residues. The V end lost 2 bases, the J end lost 1 base, and 5 bases lay between the germline ends. Germline lookup yields CDR1 MNHNS and CDR2 SASEGT.

This sequence joins TRBV28 and TRBJ1-6; tentatively, D is TRBD1 (5 bases). Trimming removed 6 bases at V and 11 bases at J, with 20 bases between. Germline assignment: CDR1 MDHEN and CDR2 SYDVKM. The CDR3 runs 15 residues. The CDR3 nucleotides are TGTGCCAGCAGGACTCGGGGGGGTGGTTCGGCACCCCTCCACTTT. Amino acid sequence: CASRTRGGGSAPLHF.

This clone was seen only once. At one end, the junction sequence differs from germline, possibly due to a read error. V usage is TRBV7-7 and J usage is TRBJ2-2; 7 bases align to TRBD2. The CDR3 is made up of 14 amino acids. From germline, CDR1 is SSHAT and CDR2 FNYEAQ (reference sequence). The CDR3 DNA sequence: TGTGCTAGCAGAGGCGGGGGAAACACCGGGGAGCTGTTTTTT. This translates into CASRGGGNTGELFF. Variable domain in full (rest from reference TRBV7-7 and TRBJ2-2): GAGVSQSPRYKVTKRGQDVTLRCDPISSHATLYWYQQALGQGPEFLTYFNYEAQPDKSGLPSDRFSAERPEGSISTLTIQRTEQRDSAMYRCASRGGGNTGELFFGEGSRLTVL.

This clone has more than one count but fewer than ten. The chain is built from TRBV6-6 and TRBJ2-7; a possible D gene is TRBD2 (5 bases). CDR3 length equals 14 residues. Germline CDR1 MNHNY, CDR2 SVGAGI (reference sequence). The V end lost 0 bases, the J end lost 1 base, and 7 bases lay between the germline ends. The CDR3 loop is CASSYSDSSYEQYF. CDR3 nucleotides: TGTGCCAGCAGTTACTCGGACTCATCCTACGAGCAGTACTTC.

CDR3 region: CASRPFVSEQFF. CDR3 DNA sequence: TGTGCCAGCAGGCCCTTTGTTTCTGAGCAGTTCTTC. J is TRBJ2-1 and V is TRBV2; D remains unclear. This CDR3 is 12 amino acids long. V dropped 6 bases and J dropped 9 bases, with 12 bases sitting between them. Germline CDR1 reads SNHLY; CDR2 reads FYNNEI.

This clone was seen more than once but under ten times. Other DNA variants within this sample encode the same CDR3. The genes are TRBV2 and TRBJ1-3, with D unclear. Germline CDR1 SNHLY, CDR2 FYNNEI. The CDR3 is made up of 13 amino acids. Trimming took off 6 bases at V and 1 base at J, with 7 bases between the two ends. The CDR3: CASRTSSGNTIYF. The DNA for the CDR3 is TGTGCCAGCAGGACAAGTTCTGGAAACACCATATATTTT.

For the CDR3, the DNA is TGTGCCAGTAGTATTCAGCTAGCGGGAGGGTTGAATACGCAGTATTTT. This gives the protein CASSIQLAGGLNTQYF. The gene calls are TRBV19 and TRBJ2-3; 12 bases match TRBD2. Germline V gene sequence: CDR1 LNHDA, CDR2 SQIVND (reference sequence). V was clipped by 3 bases and J by 7 bases; unmatched bases: 8. The CDR3 loop spans 16 amino acids.

The chain is built from TRBV7-9 and TRBJ1-3; D not resolved. The CDR3 length is 13 residues. Trimming cost V 4 bases and J 5 bases, with 9 bases left between them. Germline V gives CDR1 SEHNR, CDR2 FQNEAQ (reference sequence). CDR3: CASSSWERNTIYF. Written as DNA, the CDR3 is TGTGCCAGCAGCTCTTGGGAGAGAAACACCATATATTTT.

This clone was detected only a few times. V is TRBV13 and J is TRBJ1-1, with a possible D match to TRBD1 (5 bases). V was shortened by 5 bases and J by 1 base, with 14 bases between the two germline ends. The CDR3 has 15 residues. In germline, CDR1 is PRHDT, CDR2 FYEKMQ (reference sequence). CDR3: CASSRRGAQNTEAFF. DNA for the CDR3: TGTGCCAGCAGCCGTCGGGGCGCTCAGAACACTGAAGCTTTCTTT.

The chain is built from TRBV29-1 and TRBJ2-7; the D gene is possibly TRBD1 (6 bases). Germline lookup yields CDR1 SQVTM and CDR2 ANQGSEA. Trimming removed 3 bases at V and 4 bases at J, with 16 bases between. CDR3 length: 14 amino acids. In nucleotides, the CDR3 is TGCAGCGTTGAGGGCCGGCCTCAGGGGTACGAGCAGTACGTC. Its protein is CSVEGRPQGYEQYV.

This chain uses TRBV6-5 with TRBJ1-5; maybe TRBD1 (5 bases). The germline V gene has CDR1 MNHEY and CDR2 SVGAGI. Trimming took 5 bases from V and 7 from J, leaving 12 bases between them. This CDR3 has 13 amino acids. The CDR3 protein is CASSPTRGQPQHF. CDR3 in DNA: TGTGCCAGCAGTCCCACCCGGGGGCAGCCCCAGCATTTT.

This clone turned up a few times. The chain carries TRBV9 and TRBJ1-1, with D possibly being TRBD1 (5 bases). The CDR3 totals 15 residues. Germline V gives CDR1 SGDLS, CDR2 YYNGEE. Trimming took off 0 bases at V and 5 bases at J, with 14 bases between the two ends. The CDR3 sequence: CASSVGQGSGTEAFF. The CDR3 nucleotides are TGTGCCAGCAGCGTAGGGCAGGGATCGGGAACTGAAGCTTTCTTT.

The chain joins TRBV7-6 to TRBJ2-3; 8 bases agree with TRBD2. The germline CDR1 and CDR2 sequences are SGHVS and FNYEAQ. V gave up 5 bases and J gave up 3 bases; unmatched junction bases: 7. The CDR3 loop spans 15 amino acids. CDR3 loop: CASSPEAGETDTQYF. CDR3 sequence (DNA): TGTGCCAGCAGCCCGGAAGCGGGAGAGACAGATACGCAGTATTTT.

This clone is labeled as medium-sized. This sequence joins TRBV5-1 and TRBJ2-7; D assignment may be TRBD1 or TRBD2 (7 bases each). V was clipped by 4 bases and J by 5 bases, with 13 bases between them. This CDR3 has 13 amino acids. Germline lookup yields CDR1 SGHRS and CDR2 YFSETQ. The CDR3 bases are TGCGCCAGCAGCCCCCAGGGGGGGCACGAGCAGTACTTC. It specifies CASSPQGGHEQYF. Combining the CDR3 with reference TRBV5-1 and TRBJ2-7 gives the whole variable domain KAGVTQTPRYLIKTRGQQVTLSCSPISGHRSVSWYQQTPGQGLQFLFEYFSETQRNKGNFPGRFSGRQFSNSRSEMNVSTLELGDSALYLCASSPQGGHEQYFGPGTRLTVT.

This chain uses TRBV5-1 with TRBJ1-1; no clear D gene. The V gene lost 4 bases and the J gene lost 4 bases, with 14 bases spanning the gap. This CDR3 has 14 amino acids. CDR1 and CDR2 (germline): SGHRS, YFSETQ. CDR3 in amino acids: CASSHGEKGTEAFF. CDR3 in DNA: TGCGCCAGCAGCCACGGGGAGAAGGGCACTGAAGCTTTCTTT. Combining the CDR3 with reference TRBV5-1 and TRBJ1-1 gives the whole variable domain KAGVTQTPRYLIKTRGQQVTLSCSPISGHRSVSWYQQTPGQGLQFLFEYFSETQRNKGNFPGRFSGRQFSNSRSEMNVSTLELGDSALYLCASSHGEKGTEAFFGQGTRLTVV.